Below, 9 T cell receptor beta chains from the same sample are listed, as sequenced in a study of blood T cells in healthy people across ages. A sample-barcoded 5' primer and a J-beta primer mix were used in a second PCR of about 7 to 11 cycles. One entry per CDR3 protein results from TCRdb running MiXCR on the 5' RACE reads. This table has 950,000 to 1,200,000 distinct CDR3 sequences, around two fifths appearing once. The sequenced sample was blood. The receptors were sampled from a man between 18 and 35 years old in good health.

Concerning this clonotype: A read error may be the cause here, since a much bigger clone is one base away. The chain's CDR3 is CSGADQETQFF. For the CDR3, the DNA is TGCAGTGGGGCAGACCAAGAGACCCAGTTCTTC. The chain is built from TRBV20-1 and TRBJ2-1, with D unresolved. The germline V and J ends were trimmed by 7 bases and 13 bases, with 17 bases remaining between them. CDR1 is DFQATT and CDR2 is SNEGSKA in the germline V gene (reference sequence). The CDR3 contains 11 residues.

V is TRBV11-2 and J is TRBJ2-1, with unresolved D. CDR3 size: 12 residues. CDR1 is SGHAT and CDR2 is FQNNGV in the germline V gene. V lost 0 bases and J 9 bases, leaving 6 bases between the germline ends. The CDR3 loop reads CASSLEEGEQFF. The CDR3 nucleotides are TGTGCCAGCAGCTTAGAGGAAGGTGAGCAGTTCTTC.

The V gene is TRBV7-9, the J gene TRBJ1-5; D might be TRBD1 (5 bases). V lost 11 bases to trimming and J lost 3 bases, with 14 bases between them. The CDR3 is 13 amino acids. Germline loops: CDR1 SEHNR, CDR2 FQNEAQ (reference sequence). The CDR3 protein is CALSQGHNQPQHF. CDR3 coding DNA: TGTGCCCTAAGCCAGGGCCACAATCAGCCCCAGCATTTT.

The chain employs TRBV2 and TRBJ1-5; TRBD1 aligns across 9 bases. The CDR3 extends over 16 amino acids. V lost 6 bases to trimming and J lost 0 bases; unmatched junction nucleotides: 6. The germline V gene has CDR1 SNHLY and CDR2 FYNNEI. The CDR3 protein is CASSLPGQGSNQPQHF. CDR3 coding DNA: TGTGCCAGCAGCCTCCCGGGACAGGGTAGCAATCAGCCCCAGCATTTT.

The V gene is TRBV27, the J gene TRBJ2-2; 8 bases are shared with TRBD1. The CDR3 is made up of 15 amino acids. Germline assignment: CDR1 MNHEY and CDR2 SMNVEV (reference sequence). Germline trimming cut 3 bases from V and 7 bases from J; bases unmatched to any gene: 7. The CDR3 DNA reads as TGTGCCAGCAGTTTTTCGGACAGGGAAGTCGGGGAGCTGTTTTTT. Amino acid sequence: CASSFSDREVGELFF.

This clonotype was detected a few times. The V and J genes are TRBV25-1 and TRBJ1-1; TRBD1 is a possible D gene (5 bases). This CDR3 region has 14 residues. Trimming removed 2 bases from V and 12 bases from J, with 19 bases in between. The germline gives CDR1 MGHDK, CDR2 SYGVNS. The CDR3 DNA reads as TGTGCCAGCAGTGAAAATCGCCCACTAGGGGTAACTTTCTTT. Amino acids: CASSENRPLGVTFF. Combining the CDR3 with reference TRBV25-1 and TRBJ1-1 gives the whole variable domain EADIYQTPRYLVIGTGKKITLECSQTMGHDKMYWYQQDPGMELHLIHYSYGVNSTEKGDLSSESTVSRIRTEHFPLTLESARPSHTSQYLCASSENRPLGVTFFGQGTRLTVV.

The chain recombines TRBV7-2 with TRBJ2-1, with 9 positions matching TRBD2. Looked up from germline, CDR1 is SGHTA and CDR2 is FQGNSA. V gave up 4 bases and J gave up 7 bases; unmatched junction bases: 8. CDR3 size: 15 residues. CDR3 loop: CASSSWTSAGNEQFF. CDR3 nucleotides: TGTGCCAGCAGCTCCTGGACTAGCGCGGGTAATGAGCAGTTCTTC.

The chain is built from TRBV4-3 and TRBJ1-2; tentatively, D is TRBD1 (5 bases). The V end was cut by 5 bases, the J end by 8 bases, with 12 bases between. CDR1 LGHNA and CDR2 YSLEER come from the germline V gene. The CDR3 has 12 amino acids. The CDR3 protein is CASSDGGDGYTF. Written as DNA, the CDR3 is TGCGCCAGCAGCGATGGGGGGGACGGCTACACCTTC.

The V gene is TRBV12-3 or TRBV12-4, the J gene TRBJ2-2; D not certain. The V end was cut by 7 bases, the J end by 0 bases, with 6 bases between. CDR3 length: 13 amino acids. CDR3 bases: TGTGCCAGCAAGACGGCGAACACCGGGGAGCTGTTTTTT. It translates to CASKTANTGELFF.